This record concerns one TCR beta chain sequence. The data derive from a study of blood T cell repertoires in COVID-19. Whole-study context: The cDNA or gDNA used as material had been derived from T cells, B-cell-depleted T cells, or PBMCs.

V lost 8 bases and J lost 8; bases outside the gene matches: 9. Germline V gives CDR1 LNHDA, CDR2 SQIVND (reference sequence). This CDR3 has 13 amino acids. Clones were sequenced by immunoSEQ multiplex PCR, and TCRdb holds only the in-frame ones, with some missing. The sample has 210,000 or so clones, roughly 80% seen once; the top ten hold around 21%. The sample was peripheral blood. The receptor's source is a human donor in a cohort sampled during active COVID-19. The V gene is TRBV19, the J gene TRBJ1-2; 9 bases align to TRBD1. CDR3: CASPDDRGSGYTF. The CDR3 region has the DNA TGTGCCAGTCCCGATGACAGGGGGAGCGGCTACACCTTC.